These 16 T cell receptor beta chains originate from one sample sequenced in a study of memory CD4+ T cells and cytomegalovirus serostatus (dated by TCRdb to about 2019). Library preparation was by the immunoSEQ multiplex PCR assay. TCRdb took this table from immuneACCESS and kept in-frame rearrangements with V and J called. Such tables lack part of the clones; where checked against another copy, unresolved V genes explain under half of the gap, and the rest is unexplained. For this sample the table gives 25,000 to 35,000 clones, of which about 81% were detected only once. The ten largest clonotypes hold 0.68% of the sample. A FACSAria II was used to sort memory CD4+ T cells, defined as single viable CD3+CD4+CD8-CD45RO+ cells. Sequenced: memory CD4+ T cells from blood. Receptors were obtained from an adult in good health and CMV-seronegative.

The chain is built from TRBV4-1 and TRBJ1-4, with TRBD1 matching over 7 bases. With 4 bases clipped from V and 5 bases from J, the junction kept 7 bases outside the gene matches. There are 15 residues in the CDR3. Germline V CDR1 and CDR2: MGHRA, YSYEKL. The CDR3 DNA reads TGCGCCAGCAGCCGAAAGGGACAGTCAAATGAAAAACTGTTTTTT. Translating gives CASSRKGQSNEKLFF.

This chain's CDR3 is CASSLVQTPYEQYF. DNA for the CDR3: TGCGCCAGCAGCTTGGTCCAGACGCCATACGAGCAGTACTTC. The chain combines TRBV5-1 with TRBJ2-7, with D unclear. There are 14 residues in the CDR3. Germline CDR1 and CDR2: SGHRS and YFSETQ. V lost 0 bases and J lost 4, with 11 bases in between.

The J gene is TRBJ1-1, the V gene TRBV5-1; 7 bases map to TRBD1. The CDR3 consists of 14 residues. Looked up from germline, CDR1 is SGHRS and CDR2 is YFSETQ. V gave up 0 bases and J gave up 11 bases; unmatched junction bases: 10. CDR3 residues: CASSLEYVGQRAFF. CDR3 DNA: TGCGCCAGCAGCTTGGAGTATGTGGGACAGAGGGCTTTCTTT.

The chain links TRBV7-2 to TRBJ1-2; D remains ambiguous. CDR1 and CDR2 from the germline V gene are SGHTA and FQGNSA. There are 14 residues in the CDR3. V shed 5 bases and J shed 8 bases, with 18 bases lying between them. CDR3 coding DNA: TGTGCCAGCAGCCCTCCCGGGGTGGTCGAGGGCTACACCTTC. This gives the protein CASSPPGVVEGYTF.

The chain couples TRBV10-3 to TRBJ1-1, with 7 bases matching TRBD1. The V gene's germline CDR1 is ENHRY and CDR2 SYGVKD. The CDR3 sequence is 15 residues long. Trimming took 4 bases from V and 3 from J; bases not matched to a gene: 8. The CDR3 bases are TGTGCCATCAGTGGGAACAGGGGAGAAGACACTGAAGCTTTCTTT. Encoded protein: CAISGNRGEDTEAFF.

The chain combines TRBV7-9 with TRBJ2-4; 10 bases are a match to TRBD1. This CDR3 contains 16 residues. With V trimmed by 5 bases and J by 2 bases, 6 bases remained unmatched. CDR1 and CDR2 (germline): SEHNR, FQNEAQ (reference sequence). CDR3 region: CASSLWGQGTKNIQYF. The CDR3 DNA reads as TGTGCCAGCAGCCTGTGGGGACAGGGGACCAAAAACATTCAGTACTTC. Variable domain in full (rest from reference TRBV7-9 and TRBJ2-4): DTGVSQNPRHKITKRGQNVTFRCDPISEHNRLYWYRQTLGQGPEFLTYFQNEAQLEKSRLLSDRFSAERPKGSFSTLEIQRTEQGDSAMYLCASSLWGQGTKNIQYFGAGTRLSVL.

This sequence joins TRBV28 and TRBJ1-2; D unclear. CDR1 is MDHEN and CDR2 is SYDVKM in the germline V gene. Trimming pared 4 bases from V and 3 bases from J, leaving 6 bases between. The CDR3 is made up of 12 amino acids. CDR3 DNA sequence: TGTGCCAGCAGTTCTCTCGACTATGGCTACACCTTC. It is translated as CASSSLDYGYTF.

This clone was detected only once. The rearrangement joins TRBV5-1 to TRBJ2-3; perhaps TRBD1 as D (5 bases). Deletions cut 0 bases from V and 0 bases from J, with 8 bases between. This CDR3 has 15 residues. CDR1 SGHRS and CDR2 YFSETQ come from the germline V gene. The CDR3 sequence is CASSLGQGSTDTQYF. CDR3 nucleotides: TGCGCCAGCAGCTTGGGTCAGGGAAGCACAGATACGCAGTATTTT. Together with reference TRBV5-1 and TRBJ2-3, the CDR3 gives the full variable domain: KAGVTQTPRYLIKTRGQQVTLSCSPISGHRSVSWYQQTPGQGLQFLFEYFSETQRNKGNFPGRFSGRQFSNSRSEMNVSTLELGDSALYLCASSLGQGSTDTQYFGPGTRLTVL.

The rearrangement uses TRBV6-1 and TRBJ2-1; TRBD1 matches at 10 bases. Germline trimming cut 10 bases from V and 5 bases from J; bases unmatched to any gene: 8. This CDR3 has 14 residues. The germline gives CDR1 MNHNS, CDR2 SASEGT. The CDR3 DNA reads TGTGCCACCTTAGACAGGGGGCGTAACAATGAGCAGTTCTTC. This codes for CATLDRGRNNEQFF.

Worth noting for this clone: Germline and junction disagree at one end, which may indicate a read error. The chain carries TRBV7-9 and TRBJ1-2, with D possibly being TRBD1 (6 bases). The length of the CDR3 is 14 residues. Germline loops: CDR1 SEHNR, CDR2 FQNEAQ (reference sequence). The CDR3 spells CAGSFSGEAEGYTF. As DNA, the CDR3 is TGTGCCGGCAGCTTTTCAGGGGAGGCAGAGGGCTACACCTTC.

The chain carries TRBV29-1 and TRBJ1-2, with D unresolved. Germline V gene data show CDR1 as SQVTM and CDR2 as ANQGSEA. V lost 3 bases and J lost 3, with 8 bases in between. The CDR3 totals 12 residues. The CDR3 DNA sequence: TGCAGCGTTGAGTTTTTTGACTATGGCTACACCTTC. Amino acid sequence: CSVEFFDYGYTF.

The genes are TRBV5-1 and TRBJ2-7, with 10 positions matching TRBD2. The J segment lost 2 bases and the V segment lost 2 bases, leaving 4 bases of the junction unmatched. There are 15 residues in the CDR3. Germline CDR1 SGHRS, CDR2 YFSETQ. CDR3 amino acids: CASSFSGGGPYEQYF. The CDR3 bases are TGCGCCAGCAGCTTCAGCGGGGGGGGACCCTACGAGCAGTACTTC.

The chain recombines TRBV6-5 with TRBJ2-2; 7 positions match TRBD2. V shed 5 bases, J shed 3 bases, and the junction held 0 bases outside the gene matches. This CDR3 is 13 amino acids long. In germline, CDR1 is MNHEY, CDR2 SVGAGI. DNA of the CDR3: TGTGCCAGCAGTCGGGGGGACACCGGGGAGCTGTTTTTT. Protein product: CASSRGDTGELFF.

The chain recombines TRBV7-8 with TRBJ1-1; TRBD1 might be the D (6 bases). In germline, CDR1 is SGHVS, CDR2 FQNEAQ. There are 15 residues in the CDR3. Trimming took 3 bases from V and 1 from J, leaving 12 bases between them. DNA for the CDR3: TGTGCCAGCAGCTTTGGGGGAGGGGGGAACACTGAAGCTTTCTTT. As protein: CASSFGGGGNTEAFF.

V is TRBV5-5 and J is TRBJ2-5; TRBD2 matches 11 bases. J lost 4 bases, V lost 0 bases, and 8 bases had no gene match. The CDR3 spans 17 residues. The germline V gene encodes CDR1 SGHKS and CDR2 YYEKEE (reference sequence). The CDR3 protein is CASSLGSGGAVGETQYF. CDR3 coding DNA: TGTGCCAGCAGCTTGGGTAGCGGGGGGGCCGTGGGAGAGACCCAGTACTTC.

The chain recombines TRBV7-2 with TRBJ2-5, with 10 bases aligning to TRBD2. This CDR3 contains 15 residues. The V and J ends lost 5 bases and 6 bases, in that order; junction bases with no gene match: 9. CDR1 SGHTA and CDR2 FQGNSA come from the germline V gene. The CDR3 loop reads CASSPPAGGPQTQYF. CDR3 DNA: TGTGCCAGCAGCCCACCAGCGGGGGGGCCTCAGACCCAGTACTTC.